Following are 11 T cell receptor beta chains from one sample sequenced in a study of OX40 agonist ivuxolimab in advanced cancers. The assay was immunoSEQ multiplex PCR, and TCRdb's table has in-frame clones only and misses some. The top ten clones hold more than 0.15% of a sample with about 120,000 clones, just under 95% of them seen once. The material sequenced was CD4+ or CD8+ T cells sorted from blood, taken in a trial of the OX40 agonist ivuxolimab. These receptors all come from an adult with an advanced solid tumor such as melanoma, head and neck, liver or kidney cancer.

V is TRBV28 and J is TRBJ2-1; TRBD2 agrees at 7 bases. The ends lost 8 bases at V and 7 bases at J; junction bases unmatched: 11. Germline assignment: CDR1 MDHEN and CDR2 SYDVKM. The CDR3 length is 14 residues. CDR3 in DNA: TGTGCCAGCCGCCCGGGGGGTACTAGGAATGAGCAGTTCTTC. Encoded protein: CASRPGGTRNEQFF.

The V gene is TRBV9, the J gene TRBJ2-1, with 13 bases identical to TRBD2. The trim removed 3 bases at V and 6 bases at J, leaving 3 bases unmatched. This CDR3 comprises 15 residues. CDR1 and CDR2 (germline): SGDLS, YYNGEE. CDR3 nucleotide sequence: TGTGCCAGCAGCGCCGGACTAGCGGGAGTCAATGAGCAGTTCTTC. Translation: CASSAGLAGVNEQFF. The whole variable domain, filled in from reference TRBV9 and TRBJ2-1, reads DSGVTQTPKHLITATGQRVTLRCSPRSGDLSVYWYQQSLDQGLQFLIQYYNGEERAKGNILERFSAQQFPDLHSELNLSSLELGDSALYFCASSAGLAGVNEQFFGPGTRLTVL.

The chain is built from TRBV9 and TRBJ2-7; no definite D call. Germline V gene data show CDR1 as SGDLS and CDR2 as YYNGEE. The CDR3 runs 13 residues. V dropped 4 bases and J dropped 3 bases, with 11 bases sitting between them. CDR3 coding DNA: TGTGCCAGCAGCCTTGCCCCAAACTACGAGCAGTACTTC. Translated, it gives CASSLAPNYEQYF.

The table lists this clone with a count of one. The chain carries TRBV2 and TRBJ2-2, with D perhaps matching TRBD2 (5 bases). The CDR3 contains 13 residues. CDR1 is SNHLY and CDR2 is FYNNEI in the germline V gene. The V end was cut by 5 bases, the J end by 3 bases, with 7 bases between. DNA of the CDR3: TGTGCCAGCAGTTTGGACTACACCGGGGAGCTGTTTTTT. Its translation: CASSLDYTGELFF.

The rearrangement links TRBV6-1 to TRBJ1-6; D is unresolved. V dropped 8 bases and J dropped 7 bases, with 18 bases sitting between them. Germline CDR1 MNHNS, CDR2 SASEGT. The CDR3 spans 15 residues. The CDR3 region has the DNA TGTGCCAGCCATATCTACTTCCCCCCAAATTCACCCCTCCACTTT. Its translation is CASHIYFPPNSPLHF.

V and J are TRBV28 and TRBJ1-2, with 9 bases identical to TRBD1. The germline CDR1 and CDR2 sequences are MDHEN and SYDVKM. The CDR3 is made up of 15 amino acids. J was trimmed by 8 bases and V by 1 base; bases with no gene match: 8. CDR3 loop: CASSLLGTGSSGYTF. The CDR3 region has the DNA TGTGCCAGCAGTTTATTAGGGACAGGGTCGTCCGGCTACACCTTC.

The chain couples TRBV11-2 to TRBJ2-7; TRBD2 agrees at 10 bases. The CDR3 sequence is 14 residues long. The V gene end was trimmed by 5 bases and the J gene end by 4 bases; junction bases not matched to a gene: 5. Germline values: CDR1 SGHAT, CDR2 FQNNGV. The CDR3 loop is CASSPVLAGYEQYF. The CDR3 nucleotides read TGTGCCAGCAGCCCGGTACTAGCGGGGTACGAGCAGTACTTC. Using reference TRBV11-2 and TRBJ2-7 for the parts outside the CDR3, the full variable domain is EAGVAQSPRYKIIEKRQSVAFWCNPISGHATLYWYQQILGQGPKLLIQFQNNGVVDDSQLPKDRFSAERLKGVDSTLKIQPAKLEDSAVYLCASSPVLAGYEQYFGPGTRLTVT.

This clone was picked up a small number of times. The chain is built from TRBV6-6 and TRBJ2-7; 8 bases fit TRBD2. Germline assignment: CDR1 MNHNY and CDR2 SVGAGI (reference sequence). CDR3 length: 13 amino acids. V was clipped by 4 bases and J by 3 bases; unmatched bases: 2. The CDR3 reads CASSFRGGYEQYF. CDR3 nucleotides: TGTGCCAGCAGTTTCCGGGGGGGCTACGAGCAGTACTTC.

Of note for this clone: One end of the junction does not line up with germline, which may come from a read error. Other DNA variants within this sample encode the same CDR3. The V and J genes are TRBV7-8 and TRBJ2-7; no firm D call. The germline V gene has CDR1 SGHVS and CDR2 FQNEAQ. There are 14 residues in the CDR3. CDR3 nucleotides: TGCGCCAGCAGCTTAGAAGACGGTCCCTACGAGCAGTACTTC. Translating gives CASSLEDGPYEQYF.

J is TRBJ2-1 and V is TRBV4-1, with D uncertain. In germline, CDR1 is MGHRA, CDR2 YSYEKL. CDR3 length: 14 residues. Trimming pared 6 bases from V and 0 bases from J, leaving 9 bases between. CDR3 loop: CASRQPSSYNEQFF. In nucleotides, the CDR3 is TGCGCCAGCAGACAGCCGAGCTCCTACAATGAGCAGTTCTTC.

The chain has TRBV5-8 and TRBJ2-5, with D hard to call. Trimming left V 0 bases short and J 5 bases short, with 11 bases between. This CDR3 comprises 14 residues. CDR1 SGHTS and CDR2 YDEGEE come from the germline V gene. For the CDR3, the DNA is TGTGCCAGCAGCTTGGTCATTAACGGCGAGACCCAGTACTTC. This gives the protein CASSLVINGETQYF.